One and the same sample provided the 30 T cell receptor beta chains below, sequenced in a study of cytomegalovirus exposure and HLA in healthy donors. PCR employed 60 Vbeta and 13 Jbeta primers. Libraries were prepared by immunoSEQ multiplex PCR; TCRdb keeps only in-frame clonotypes and omits some of them. The data show approximately 160,000 clones, with around 83% seen just once and about 4% held by the top ten. Sequencing used PBMCs. These receptors were obtained from a man aged 50-60 years in good health and CMV-seropositive.

A few counts support this clone. The chain combines TRBV11-3 with TRBJ2-3, with 8 nucleotides matching TRBD1. The germline V gene has CDR1 SGHNT and CDR2 YENEEA. The V segment lost 6 bases and the J segment 6 bases; nucleotides outside the gene matches: 11. The CDR3 is 15 residues long. CDR3 DNA: TGTGCCAGCAGTTTAACAGGGGGTCGAGGGGATACGCAGTATTTT. It specifies CASSLTGGRGDTQYF.

This sequence joins TRBV7-3 and TRBJ2-5; D is unclear. Germline lookup yields CDR1 SGHTA and CDR2 FQGTGA. CDR3 length: 13 residues. The V end lost 5 bases, the J end lost 2 bases, and 9 bases lay between the germline ends. CDR3 protein: CASSLLPQETQYF. The CDR3 coding sequence is TGTGCCAGCAGCCTCCTCCCTCAAGAGACCCAGTACTTC.

The chain carries TRBV7-9 and TRBJ2-1; TRBD2 matches at 9 bases. Germline CDR1 SEHNR, CDR2 FQNEAQ (reference sequence). The CDR3 has 16 residues. V was pared by 2 bases and J by 9 bases, with 11 bases of the junction left unmatched. The CDR3 nucleotides are TGTGCCAGCAGCTTATTGGCGGGAGGGCCTATTCTTGAGCAGTTCTTC. Translated, it gives CASSLLAGGPILEQFF.

The rearrangement links TRBV15 to TRBJ2-5; D gene ambiguous. The CDR3 is 14 amino acids. CDR1 and CDR2 from the germline V gene are LNHNV and YYDKDF (reference sequence). The ends were cut back, 0 bases at V and 4 bases at J, with 9 bases in the middle. DNA for the CDR3: TGTGCCACCAGCAGAGATCGAGCACGAGAGACCCAGTACTTC. Translation: CATSRDRARETQYF.

This clone is a singleton in its sample. The chain joins TRBV28 to TRBJ1-1; D ambiguous. V was clipped by 3 bases and J by 4 bases, with 12 bases between them. Germline values: CDR1 MDHEN, CDR2 SYDVKM. This CDR3 is 14 amino acids long. As DNA, the CDR3 is TGTGCCAGCAGTTTTTTCGAAAAGCGCACTGAAGCTTTCTTT. Its translation: CASSFFEKRTEAFF.

The chain employs TRBV5-5 and TRBJ2-1; D is possibly TRBD1 (5 bases). The CDR3 totals 14 residues. Germline CDR1 SGHKS, CDR2 YYEKEE (reference sequence). Deletions cut 0 bases from V and 3 bases from J, with 7 bases between. The CDR3: CASSLARVYNEQFF. CDR3 nucleotide sequence: TGTGCCAGCAGCTTGGCCAGGGTCTACAATGAGCAGTTCTTC.

J is TRBJ2-2 and V is TRBV7-9; D unresolved. The ends were cut back, 1 base at V and 5 bases at J, with 8 bases in the middle. CDR3 length equals 14 residues. Germline V CDR1 and CDR2: SEHNR, FQNEAQ (reference sequence). In nucleotides, the CDR3 is TGTGCCAGCAGCTTAGTTTTGGCAACCGGGGAGCTGTTTTTT. Its translation: CASSLVLATGELFF.

The chain recombines TRBV18 with TRBJ1-1; D ambiguous. The CDR3 has 13 residues. Trimming pared 6 bases from V and 2 bases from J, leaving 10 bases between. Per the germline V gene, CDR1 is KGHSH and CDR2 is LQKENI. CDR3 DNA sequence: TGTGCCAGCTCCAGACGGGATAACACTGAAGCTTTCTTT. Amino acids: CASSRRDNTEAFF.

This clone turned up a few times. The rearrangement joins TRBV9 to TRBJ2-1, with D perhaps matching TRBD2 (6 bases). The germline V gene has CDR1 SGDLS and CDR2 YYNGEE. The CDR3 sequence is 12 residues long. The V end lost 10 bases, the J end lost 2 bases, and 10 bases lay between the germline ends. The DNA for the CDR3 is TGTGCCGTCATAGCGGCCTACAATGAGCAGTTCTTC. Protein: CAVIAAYNEQFF.

This clone is judged medium-sized. The gene calls are TRBV19 and TRBJ2-6; weak D call: TRBD1 (6 bases). Germline V gene lookup returns CDR1 LNHDA and CDR2 SQIVND (reference sequence). This CDR3 spans 18 amino acids. V gave up 8 bases and J gave up 2 bases, with 22 bases separating them. Here the CDR3 reads CASFSRDIGLPGANVLTF. The CDR3 DNA sequence: TGTGCCAGTTTTAGCCGGGACATAGGCCTCCCTGGGGCCAACGTCCTGACTTTC.

The CDR3 DNA reads TGTGCCATCAGTGAGGGCCACGGGACTTTCACAGATACGCAGTATTTT. It translates to CAISEGHGTFTDTQYF. V is TRBV10-3 and J is TRBJ2-3; tentative D call: TRBD2 (6 bases). This CDR3 has 16 amino acids. CDR1 and CDR2 from the germline V gene are ENHRY and SYGVKD. Trimming removed 2 bases at V and 2 bases at J, with 14 bases between.

The V call is TRBV6-5, the J call TRBJ2-1; D remains unclear. Germline lookup yields CDR1 MNHEY and CDR2 SVGAGI. Between the trimmed V and J ends, which lost 6 bases and 1 base, there was a span of 13 bases. This CDR3 has 15 amino acids. Here the CDR3 DNA reads TGTGCCAGCAGCTCCCCTCGGTGGTCCTACAATGAGCAGTTCTTC. This sequence encodes CASSSPRWSYNEQFF.

The gene calls are TRBV7-8 and TRBJ2-1; 12 bases are a match to TRBD2. Unmatched junction bases numbered 6, after V lost 1 base and J lost 8 bases. The germline CDR1 and CDR2 sequences are SGHVS and FQNEAQ. The CDR3 is made up of 16 amino acids. CDR3 protein: CASSLGASGRAHEQFF. CDR3 DNA: TGTGCCAGCAGCTTAGGGGCTAGCGGGAGGGCCCATGAGCAGTTCTTC. Using reference TRBV7-8 and TRBJ2-1 for the parts outside the CDR3, the full variable domain is GAGVSQSPRYKVAKRGQDVALRCDPISGHVSLFWYQQALGQGPEFLTYFQNEAQLDKSGLPSDRFFAERPEGSVSTLKIQRTQQEDSAVYLCASSLGASGRAHEQFFGPGTRLTVL.

The chain couples TRBV18 to TRBJ1-1, with D possibly matching TRBD1 (5 bases). Germline V gene data show CDR1 as KGHSH and CDR2 as LQKENI. The CDR3 consists of 17 residues. V gave up 4 bases and J gave up 1 base, with 19 bases separating them. The CDR3 protein is CASSLDRPLRGNTEAFF. As DNA, the CDR3 is TGTGCCAGCTCACTCGACAGACCCCTTAGGGGGAACACTGAAGCTTTCTTT. Based on the CDR3 plus reference TRBV18 and TRBJ1-1, the full variable domain is NAGVMQNPRHLVRRRGQEARLRCSPMKGHSHVYWYRQLPEEGLKFMVYLQKENIIDESGMPKERFSAEFPKEGPSILRIQQVVRGDSAAYFCASSLDRPLRGNTEAFFGQGTRLTVV.

The V and J genes are TRBV21-1 and TRBJ2-7; the table's D call, TRBD1, has no DNA check behind it. TRBV21-1 is deemed a pseudogene. This CDR3 is built from 15 residues. The CDR3 loop reads CASRGDLITTYEQYF. The CDR3 bases are TGTGCCAGCAGAGGGGATCTGATAACCACCTACGAGCAGTACTTC.

The chain has TRBV7-2 and TRBJ2-7; a weak D match, TRBD2 (7 bases). Germline V CDR1 and CDR2: SGHTA, FQGNSA. Trimming removed 2 bases from V and 4 bases from J, with 12 bases in between. The CDR3 runs 14 residues. CDR3 region: CASSLNREGYEQYF. CDR3 bases: TGTGCCAGCAGCTTAAACAGGGAGGGGTACGAGCAGTACTTC.

The chain couples TRBV7-8 to TRBJ1-2; TRBD1 matches at 7 bases. Germline CDR1 reads SGHVS; CDR2 reads FQNEAQ. The length of the CDR3 is 13 residues. Trimming at V came to 4 bases and at J to 8 bases, leaving 7 bases not matched to a gene. CDR3 DNA: TGTGCCAGCAGCTGGAGCAGGGGGAAAGGCTACACCTTC. Protein sequence: CASSWSRGKGYTF. Based on the CDR3 plus reference TRBV7-8 and TRBJ1-2, the full variable domain is GAGVSQSPRYKVAKRGQDVALRCDPISGHVSLFWYQQALGQGPEFLTYFQNEAQLDKSGLPSDRFFAERPEGSVSTLKIQRTQQEDSAVYLCASSWSRGKGYTFGSGTRLTVV.

This clone was observed a single time. The genes are TRBV10-3 and TRBJ2-5; D perhaps matches TRBD1 (5 bases). There are 15 residues in the CDR3. Per germline, CDR1 ENHRY and CDR2 SYGVKD. The V end lost 5 bases, the J end lost 1 base, and 14 bases lay between the germline ends. The CDR3 region has the DNA TGTGCCATCAGTCAGAGGCAGGGCCTCCAAGAGACCCAGTACTTC. It translates to CAISQRQGLQETQYF.

This clone has only a few counts. CDR3 in amino acids: CASSLKDRSQETQYF. As DNA, the CDR3 is TGTGCCAGCAGTTTAAAAGACAGGTCACAAGAGACCCAGTACTTC. This chain connects TRBV27 to TRBJ2-5; D possibly corresponds to TRBD1 (6 bases). In germline, CDR1 is MNHEY, CDR2 SMNVEV (reference sequence). Trimming stripped 2 bases from V and 2 bases from J, with 12 bases between. The CDR3 contains 15 residues.

This clone was picked up a small number of times. CDR3 DNA sequence: TGTGCCAGCAGCGGAATGGGACAGGGGGCTTTTGAGCAGTACTTC. Amino acid sequence: CASSGMGQGAFEQYF. This chain links TRBV5-6 with TRBJ2-7, with 12 nucleotides matching TRBD1. The junction had 9 bases not matched to a gene; V was cut back by 4 bases and J by 7 bases. In germline, CDR1 is SGHDT, CDR2 YYEEEE. The CDR3 consists of 15 residues.

The chain couples TRBV7-6 to TRBJ2-5; D perhaps matches TRBD1 (6 bases). The J call could be wrong; TRBJ2-7 is a better fit for the DNA end. Germline CDR1 reads SGHVS; CDR2 reads FNYEAQ. This CDR3 spans 15 amino acids. The CDR3 protein is CASSLRAGVEYEQYF. The CDR3 coding sequence is TGTGCCAGCAGCTTAAGGGCAGGGGTCGAATACGAGCAGTACTTC.

J is TRBJ1-3 and V is TRBV9; D is undetermined. V was trimmed by 2 bases and J by 0 bases, leaving 9 bases between them. CDR1 SGDLS and CDR2 YYNGEE come from the germline V gene. This CDR3 is 15 amino acids long. The CDR3 sequence: CASSVEGSSGNTIYF. The CDR3, as DNA: TGTGCCAGCAGCGTTGAGGGATCCTCTGGAAACACCATATATTTT.

The rearrangement uses TRBV2 and TRBJ2-4, with 7 bases identical to TRBD1. The CDR3 is made up of 16 amino acids. The V and J ends lost 2 bases and 1 base, in that order; junction bases with no gene match: 5. Germline lookup yields CDR1 SNHLY and CDR2 FYNNEI. The CDR3 loop reads CASSESAGGAKNIQYF. In nucleotides, the CDR3 is TGTGCCAGCAGTGAATCGGCAGGGGGTGCCAAAAACATTCAGTACTTC.

The genes are TRBV15 and TRBJ1-1; the D gene is possibly TRBD1 (5 bases). Germline V CDR1 and CDR2: LNHNV, YYDKDF (reference sequence). The V end was cut by 5 bases, the J end by 6 bases, with 19 bases between. The CDR3 has 15 amino acids. The chain's CDR3 is CATSSGRGAAAEAFF. CDR3 bases: TGTGCCACCAGCTCCGGAAGGGGCGCGGCGGCTGAAGCTTTCTTT.

This chain joins TRBV10-3 and TRBJ2-1; 10 bases align to TRBD1. CDR3 size: 15 residues. Unmatched junction bases numbered 11, after V lost 10 bases and J lost 5 bases. Germline lookup yields CDR1 ENHRY and CDR2 SYGVKD. CDR3 loop: CATRDTGTGDNEQFF. CDR3 sequence (DNA): TGTGCCACCAGAGACACCGGGACAGGGGACAATGAGCAGTTCTTC.

The genes are TRBV21-1 and TRBJ2-1; the tabulated D call, TRBD2, remains unverified against the DNA. TRBV21-1 is designated a pseudogene. The CDR3 extends over 17 amino acids. The CDR3 region has the DNA TGTGCCAGCAGCGGGCTAGCGGGAGTAGCCCCCTACAATGAGCAGTTCTTC. Its protein product is CASSGLAGVAPYNEQFF.

The V gene is TRBV2, the J gene TRBJ1-1, with D unclear. The CDR3 sequence is 12 residues long. V shed 9 bases and J shed 2 bases, with 10 bases lying between them. Per germline, CDR1 SNHLY and CDR2 FYNNEI. The chain's CDR3 is CASSSFNTEAFF. The CDR3 DNA follows: TGTGCCAGTTCCTCTTTTAACACTGAAGCTTTCTTT.

In regard to this clone: One end of the junction does not line up with germline, which may come from a read error. The chain carries TRBV6-1 and TRBJ1-5; 8 bases are shared with TRBD1. Germline CDR1 is MNHNS and CDR2 is SASEGT. The CDR3 extends over 12 amino acids. The CDR3 sequence: CASNLREDRDDF. Here the CDR3 DNA reads TGTGCCAGCAACCTCCGGGAGGACAGGGATGATTTT.

This chain uses TRBV19 with TRBJ2-7; 8 nucleotides match TRBD2. With V trimmed by 5 bases and J by 3 bases, 9 bases remained unmatched. Germline V gene lookup returns CDR1 LNHDA and CDR2 SQIVND (reference sequence). This CDR3 is 15 amino acids long. The CDR3 DNA reads as TGTGCCAGTAGTCCTACCGGGACTAGAAACTACGAGCAGTACTTC. Protein product: CASSPTGTRNYEQYF.

This rearrangement joins TRBV9 to TRBJ1-2; TRBD1 is a possible D gene (5 bases). Germline V lookup: CDR1 SGDLS, CDR2 YYNGEE. The ends were cut back, 0 bases at V and 0 bases at J, with 15 bases in the middle. The CDR3 is made up of 17 amino acids. DNA for the CDR3: TGTGCCAGCAGCGTAGGGCGGCAGGGTCGGTCTAACTATGGCTACACCTTC. Translating gives CASSVGRQGRSNYGYTF. The entire variable domain, with the rest obtained from reference TRBV9 and TRBJ1-2, is as follows: DSGVTQTPKHLITATGQRVTLRCSPRSGDLSVYWYQQSLDQGLQFLIQYYNGEERAKGNILERFSAQQFPDLHSELNLSSLELGDSALYFCASSVGRQGRSNYGYTFGSGTRLTVV.